This TCR beta chain was documented in a study of shared clonotypes between healthy human individuals (dated by TCRdb to between 2020 and 2021). Describing the broader study: Three men and two women, aged 18 to 49 years, made up the cohort. For each donor, three plates each were used for CD4 naive and CD4 memory, two plates were used for CD8 naive, and one plate was used for CD8 memory. To estimate repertoire size and how much clonotype sharing occurs between individuals, the study deeply sequenced the blood TCR repertoires of roughly 5 healthy adults. Each donor's leukapheresis produced roughly between roughly 0.85 and 10 billion PBMCs. To increase sequencing depth and limit assay-specific biases, different laboratories used diverse techniques to prepare libraries and sequence TCR repertoires.

Using the deep immunoSEQ assay, multiplex PCR amplified TCR CDR3 regions from genomic DNA. For each cell subset, the extracted genomic DNA was distributed evenly across all wells of several immunoSEQ 96-well plates, and each plate served as one replicate. For sorted subsets, 200 to 250 ng of genomic DNA, equivalent to tens of thousands of T cell genomes, went into each replicate PCR. Purified libraries were measured with a Qubit 3.0 fluorometer, size-checked on a Bioanalyzer 2100, and measured again with the KAPA Library Quantification kit. Every immunoSEQ 96-well plate was sequenced on a dedicated single-read 150-cycle Illumina NextSeq 550 flow cell. On the study's bioinformatics: Because only junctional sequences without quality scores were contained in the immunoSEQ output, filtering matching that applied to full-length reads could not be performed. To assign V/J genes and CDR3, sequences were annotated against IMGT germline references using PyIR, a Python wrapper for IgBLAST v1.9. Reads with weak V/J assignments (E-value above 1e-6), missing CDR3, stop codons, out-of-frame junctions, or ambiguous translated residues were removed. V3J clonotypes were defined as sequences sharing the same inferred V gene, J gene, and CDR3 amino acid sequence. Percentage overlap between repertoires was computed as shared unique clonotypes divided by the size of the smaller repertoire. Three approaches were used to assess repertoire richness: RTK rarefaction, the Chao1 estimator, and Recon v2.1 estimates of unobserved clonotypes. For all TCRbeta clonotypes obtained by the gDNA method from a handful of donors, generation probabilities were computed with OLGA. TCRdb's version of the immuneACCESS table is confined to in-frame rearrangements and falls short of the full clone set. An unresolved V gene accounts for under half of the shortfall where checked; the remainder is of unknown origin. D and trimming come from the DNA, and the V and J calls and clone size come from that table. The sample table contains millions of clones; only one count was recorded for roughly 96% of them. In total, the top ten clones hold 0.1% to 0.15% of the sample.

Study-wide findings and limitations: Compared with non-shared clonotypes, the clonotypes found in all four sorted-subset donors had higher generation probabilities. When a handful of donors were compared, the shared fraction of clonotypes was about 5.5% for naive CD4, around 3.5% for naive CD8, 2.3% for memory CD4, and under 0.5% for memory CD8. Because the study included a small number of donors, the genetic and exposure-history diversity represented was limited. Naive subsets generally had larger estimated clonotype richness than memory subsets. Sampling was restricted to blood, and TCR repertoires in tissue are likely to differ from TCR repertoires in blood. Even with the large sequencing depth, rarefaction of the sorted-subset datasets indicated that sequencing was incomplete. Based on pairwise subsampling, the degree of clonotype sharing among donors was expected to be affected by sequencing depth.

Donors were healthy HIV-negative adults with no recently reported acute infections or vaccinations. Every donor was a Caucasian adult residing in Nashville, Tennessee, USA. CD4+ T cells were enriched by magnetic negative selection; naive cells were then positively selected on CD45RA, and the negative fraction formed the memory subset. After blood collection by leukapheresis, PBMCs were isolated using Ficoll-Histopaque density gradient centrifugation and then cryopreserved in the vapor phase of liquid nitrogen. Analytical flow cytometry was used to check the purity and quantity of every magnetically sorted T cell population. From each sorted fraction, genomic DNA was isolated and quantified by UV absorbance on a Nanodrop 2000c. A word on this clone: Its target antigen remains unknown. One junction end does not reproduce the germline sequence, and a read error may be involved.

Reading the germline V gene gives CDR1 SGHTA and CDR2 FQGNSA. The CDR3 contains 15 residues, cysteine and phenylalanine counted. CDR3 DNA only is kept here, 45 bases in frame from base 1. This clonotype was sampled from a man in his late teens or twenties in good health. The sample consisted of naive CD4+ T cells sorted from blood. The intended sense of this specimen's cell subset or site label: CD45RA+ positively selected. The receptor chain draws on TRBV7-2 and TRBJ2-2, and perhaps TRBD2 as D gene, on 5 matching bases. The CDR3 here reads CASSLAGAGTGELFF. The base sequence is TGTGCCAGCAGCTTAGCGGGCGCGGGCACCGGCGAGCTGTTTTTT.